The clone carrying this TCR beta chain was counted only a few times. From germline, CDR1 is SGHDT and CDR2 YYEEEE. This CDR3 spans 16 amino acids. Trimming removed 4 bases at V and 0 bases at J, with 16 bases between. Participant-reported clinical history was the basis for cohort assignment. The data originate from a study of blood T cell repertoires in COVID-19. TCRdb's table, derived via immunoSEQ multiplex PCR, lists solely in-frame clones and lacks some. The sample has under 200,000 clones, approximately 77% seen once. The clonotype was recovered from a man in his 60s who had recovered from COVID-19. This chain uses TRBV5-6 with TRBJ1-2; no definite D call. Material: PBMCs or T cells enriched from blood (not recorded which). The CDR3 nucleotides read TGTGCCAGCAGCCCCACCGGAACCGCGGCTAACTATGGCTACACCTTC. Translation gives CASSPTGTAANYGYTF.